This T cell receptor (beta chain) was sequenced during a study of T cells in tumors after PD-1 blockade. Whole-study context: Patients had no prior checkpoint blockade, systemic immunosuppressants, or anti-cancer therapy within 4 weeks. During anti-PD-1 treatment, some patients continued daily vismodegib 150 mg.

The CDR3 totals 15 residues. CDR1 and CDR2 (germline): SGHTA, FQGNSA. Trimming took 1 base from V and 1 from J; bases not matched to a gene: 2. Clones were read by immunoSEQ multiplex PCR, and TCRdb kept only the in-frame ones, dropping some. The sample yields just under 65,000 clones, approximately 79% seen once. The chain uses TRBV7-2 and TRBJ2-7, with 9 bases aligning to TRBD2. Sequenced material: PBMCs, taken after anti-PD-1 treatment. The clonotype was recovered from a human donor with basal cell carcinoma. The CDR3 sequence is CASSLVTSGSYEQYF. CDR3 nucleotide sequence: TGTGCCAGCAGCTTAGTGACTAGCGGTTCCTACGAGCAGTACTTC.